A selection of T cell receptor beta chains follows, all from one sample in a study of shared clonotypes between healthy human individuals. Only in-frame clones appear in the TCRdb table, and some are missing; sequencing was by immunoSEQ multiplex PCR. The sample holds some 740,000 clones; about 92% are singletons and the top ten take about 25%. Sequencing was done on a sample of naive CD8+ T cells sorted from blood. Receptors originate from a young man in good health. CDR3s include the opening cysteine and the closing phenylalanine or tryptophan. The D gene is left open where the match is weak. Expanded clones get a size class; other rows say once, few or many, or leave the size out.

D gene	V gene	clone size	J gene	CDR3 DNA	CDR3 protein
TRBD1	TRBV10-2	-	TRBJ1-5	TGCGCCAGCGGGTATACGGGACAGGTAAATCAGCCCCAGCATTTT	CASGYTGQVNQPQHF
-	TRBV2	-	TRBJ1-2	TGTGCCAGCAGTGACCGGGAGGTCCCTCATCCTAACTATGGCTACACCTTC	CASSDREVPHPNYGYTF
-	TRBV6-5	-	TRBJ1-2	TGTGCCAGCAGTTCGGGACTGTACTATGGCTACACCTTC	CASSSGLYYGYTF
TRBD1	TRBV25-1	-	TRBJ2-2	TGTGCCAGCAGTGAAAACCCTGACAGGGCCCGGACCACCGGGGAGCTGTTTTTT	CASSENPDRARTTGELFF
-	TRBV7-9	-	TRBJ2-7	TGTGCCAGCAGCGCAACAGGGAACTCCTACGAGCAGTACTTC	CASSATGNSYEQYF
-	TRBV27	once	TRBJ2-1	TGTGCCAGCAGTTTTGACAGTTCCCGTTACAATGAGCAGTTCTTC	CASSFDSSRYNEQFF
TRBD2	TRBV7-2	once	TRBJ2-1	TGTGCCAGCAGCTCTACCGGACTAGCTAACCATGAGCAGTTCTTC	CASSSTGLANHEQFF
TRBD2	TRBV27	-	TRBJ2-1	TGTGCCAGCAGTTTTGGCGGGAGTTCTTACAATGAGCAGTTCTTC	CASSFGGSSYNEQFF
-	TRBV6-1	-	TRBJ2-1	TGTGCCAGCAGTGAACAGGCGGGTTCCTACAATGAGCAGTTCTTC	CASSEQAGSYNEQFF
TRBD2	TRBV28	few	TRBJ2-5	TGTGCCAGCAGCCGAGGCCTAGCGGGGGCCCAAGAGACCCAGTACTTC	CASSRGLAGAQETQYF
-	TRBV27	-	TRBJ2-1	TGTGCCTCCCAGTTAAGCGGAACGTACAATGAGCAGTTCTTC	CASQLSGTYNEQFF
-	TRBV7-2	-	TRBJ2-6	TGTGCCAGCAGTCGAGCTGGGGCCAACGTCCTGACTTTC	CASSRAGANVLTF
TRBD2	TRBV9	-	TRBJ2-1	TGTGCCAGCTCCCGACGGGAGGACAATGAGCAGTTCTTC	CASSRREDNEQFF
TRBD2	TRBV29-1	few	TRBJ2-7	TGCAGCGTTGATGGACTAGCGGGAGGATACGAGCAGTACTTC	CSVDGLAGGYEQYF
-	TRBV10-1	-	TRBJ2-7	TGCGCCAGCAGTGAAACCAGGGACGGGAACTACGAGCAGTACTTC	CASSETRDGNYEQYF
-	TRBV29-1	few	TRBJ2-7	TGCAGCGTGACCATGGACGAGCAGTACTTC	CSVTMDEQYF
TRBD2	TRBV7-9	-	TRBJ2-1	TGTGCCAGCAGCTCTCAGCGGGAGATCGATGAGCAGTTCTTC	CASSSQREIDEQFF
-	TRBV7-9	-	TRBJ2-7	TGTGCCAGCAGCTTATCCGGGAAGGACTACGAGCAGTACTTC	CASSLSGKDYEQYF
-	TRBV6-5	-	TRBJ2-7	TGTGCCAGCAGCACGCTTGACGGTTCCTACGAGCAGTACTTC	CASSTLDGSYEQYF
-	TRBV27	-	TRBJ2-7	TGTGCCAGCAGTTTAACTGACTCGAATCCCTACGAGCAGTACTTC	CASSLTDSNPYEQYF
-	TRBV4-3	-	TRBJ2-7	TGCGCCAGCAGCCAAACCGGGACAACCTACGAGCAGTACTTC	CASSQTGTTYEQYF
TRBD2	TRBV5-4	-	TRBJ2-5	TGTGCCAGCAGCGATTTAGCGGGAGAAGAGACCCAGTACTTC	CASSDLAGEETQYF
TRBD2	TRBV7-8	-	TRBJ2-7	TGTGCCAGCAGCTTAGGTGCGGGGGACGAGCAGTACTTC	CASSLGAGDEQYF
-	TRBV10-2	-	TRBJ2-7	TGCGCCAGCAGTGTGGGATACGAGCAGTACTTC	CASSVGYEQYF
-	TRBV10-3	-	TRBJ2-7	TGTGCCATCAGTGAGCCGCAGGGACACCTCCTCTACGAGCAGTACTTC	CAISEPQGHLLYEQYF
TRBD2	TRBV6-5	-	TRBJ2-1	TGTGCCAGCAGTTACAGTTCCGCGGGAGGGAGTAATGAGCAGTTCTTC	CASSYSSAGGSNEQFF
TRBD1	TRBV9	-	TRBJ1-1	TGTGCCAGCAGCGTAGGTCCTTTCCCCGCAGGGGGCTTTAACACTGAAGCTTTCTTT	CASSVGPFPAGGFNTEAFF